This TCR beta chain was captured in a study of T-cell memory formation after mild COVID-19. Study-wide results and limits: Contracting clones from day 15 to 85 showed balanced CD4/CD8; later expanders favored CD4+.

Germline-derived CDR1 and CDR2 are SGHKS and YYEKEE (reference sequence). Trimming cost V 2 bases and J 0 bases, with 9 bases left between them. The CDR3 sequence is 16 residues long. With respect to this clonotype: Antigen specificity is unknown.

TCRdb reprocessed the 5' RACE reads via MiXCR and lists one record per CDR3 protein. In the table there are around 150,000 distinct CDR3 sequences, under 14% of which are singletons. Sequencing used PBMCs or a T cell subset sorted from them (not recorded which). V usage is TRBV5-5 and J usage is TRBJ1-6, with D possibly being TRBD1 (5 bases). The sequence was obtained from a man between 18 and 29 years old who had mild COVID-19 (a few samples of this study predate the infection). Cell type and time point are not known. Here the CDR3 reads CASSLQESSYNSPLHF. CDR3 in DNA: TGTGCCAGCAGCTTACAGGAAAGCTCCTATAATTCACCCCTCCACTTT. The full variable domain, completed using reference TRBV5-5 and TRBJ1-6, is DAGVTQSPTHLIKTRGQQVTLRCSPISGHKSVSWYQQVLGQGPQFIFQYYEKEERGRGNFPDRFSARQFPNYSSELNVNALLLGDSALYLCASSLQESSYNSPLHFGNGTRLTVT.